What follows are 9 T cell receptor beta chains derived from one specimen sequenced in a study of Ad26.COV2.S vaccination and SARS-CoV-2 variants. Repertoires were generated with immunoSEQ multiplex PCR, while TCRdb's copy carries only in-frame clones and drops some. The data show 300,000 to 400,000 clones, about nine tenths seen once. Treatment specified: roughly 20 received Ad26.COV2.S at low or high dose, single or two shots; roughly five received placebo; per-sample allocation not given. Sampling occurred on day 63 after the first vaccine or placebo injection. Sequencing used peripheral blood, obtained in a trial of Ad26.COV2.S vaccine versus placebo. The receptor set was obtained from a person aged 18-60 years who received the Ad26.COV2.S COVID-19 vaccine or a placebo.

The chain combines TRBV5-4 with TRBJ2-3; D remains unclear. CDR1 SGHNT and CDR2 YYREEE come from the germline V gene (reference sequence). The V gene lost 2 bases and the J gene lost 5 bases, with 9 bases spanning the gap. CDR3 length: 13 residues. CDR3 protein: CASSFQSIDTQYF. DNA of the CDR3: TGTGCCAGCAGCTTTCAATCGATAGATACGCAGTATTTT.

Within the sample, this clone is large (0.1 to 1%). The J gene is TRBJ1-4, the V gene TRBV6-5; D remains unclear. Trimming stripped 5 bases from V and 6 bases from J, with 13 bases between. The CDR3 has 14 residues. Germline lookup yields CDR1 MNHEY and CDR2 SVGAGI. The CDR3 here is CASSRARGDEKLFF. In nucleotides, the CDR3 is TGTGCCAGCAGTCGGGCGCGGGGAGATGAAAAACTGTTTTTT.

The genes are TRBV27 and TRBJ1-2; D perhaps matches TRBD1 (5 bases). This CDR3 spans 14 amino acids. Germline CDR1 MNHEY, CDR2 SMNVEV (reference sequence). V was clipped by 6 bases and J by 5 bases, with 16 bases between them. The CDR3 sequence: CASSLHQGGYGYTF. CDR3 in DNA: TGTGCCAGCAGCCTGCACCAGGGTGGGTATGGCTACACCTTC.

This clone was observed a single time. The chain employs TRBV3-1 (or the pseudogene TRBV3-2) and TRBJ1-2, with D perhaps matching TRBD1 (6 bases). The CDR3 spans 13 residues. CDR1 and CDR2 (germline): LGHDT, YNNKEL (reference sequence). Trimming took off 3 bases at V and 5 bases at J, with 10 bases between the two ends. This chain's CDR3 is CASSQGGLYGYTF. In DNA form, the CDR3 reads TGTGCCAGCAGCCAGGGGGGCCTATATGGCTACACCTTC.

This clone appeared a single time. The rearrangement uses TRBV11-3 and TRBJ2-7; TRBD1 matches at 11 bases. J was trimmed by 1 base and V by 5 bases; bases with no gene match: 4. Looked up from germline, CDR1 is SGHNT and CDR2 is YENEEA. The CDR3 has 15 residues. CDR3 sequence reads: CASSPGTGGSYEQYF. The CDR3 DNA sequence: TGTGCCAGCAGCCCCGGGACAGGGGGTTCCTACGAGCAGTACTTC.

The CDR3: CASKDFFGSISSSNTEAFF. DNA for the CDR3: TGCGCCAGCAAAGACTTTTTCGGCAGCATTTCTTCTTCGAACACTGAAGCTTTCTTT. V and J are TRBV10-1 and TRBJ1-1; D not resolved. The CDR3 is 19 amino acids. Germline V gene data show CDR1 as WNHNN and CDR2 as SYGVQD (reference sequence). V lost 7 bases to trimming and J lost 1 base, with 28 bases between them.

This clone was seen a single time. The chain combines TRBV7-9 with TRBJ1-6; no clear D. The CDR3 is made up of 14 amino acids. Germline V CDR1 and CDR2: SEHNR, FQNEAQ (reference sequence). The V end lost 1 base, the J end lost 7 bases, and 8 bases lay between the germline ends. CDR3 in amino acids: CASSLGGLNSPLHF. CDR3 in DNA: TGTGCCAGCAGCTTAGGTGGGCTCAATTCACCCCTCCACTTT.

This chain connects TRBV25-1 to TRBJ2-5, with D possibly TRBD2 on 6 matching bases. V was pared by 3 bases and J by 5 bases, with 19 bases between. CDR1 MGHDK and CDR2 SYGVNS come from the germline V gene. The CDR3 loop spans 16 amino acids. CDR3 bases: TGTGCCAGCAGTGATGGGACTTCTGTACAATTGGAGACCCAGTACTTC. Protein sequence: CASSDGTSVQLETQYF.

The chain is built from TRBV19 and TRBJ2-3; D uncertain. V was trimmed by 2 bases and J by 3 bases, leaving 6 bases between them. The V gene's germline CDR1 is LNHDA and CDR2 SQIVND (reference sequence). The CDR3 runs 13 residues. For the CDR3, the DNA is TGTGCCAGTAGTATACAGGATACAGATACGCAGTATTTT. Translation: CASSIQDTDTQYF. Combining the CDR3 with reference TRBV19 and TRBJ2-3 gives the whole variable domain DGGITQSPKYLFRKEGQNVTLSCEQNLNHDAMYWYRQDPGQGLRLIYYSQIVNDFQKGDIAEGYSVSREKKESFPLTVTSAQKNPTAFYLCASSIQDTDTQYFGPGTRLTVL.